This T cell receptor (beta chain) was identified during a study of T-cell memory formation after mild COVID-19. TCRdb recomputed calls from the 5' RACE reads with MiXCR, one row per CDR3 protein. The sample has fewer than 450,000 distinct CDR3 sequences; 20% to 25% are singletons. The CDR3 runs to 15 residues. Germline CDR1 reads SSHAT; CDR2 reads FNYEAQ (reference sequence). This clonotype was counted only a few times. The junction does not match germline at one end; this may be a read error. The chain combines TRBV7-7 with TRBJ2-2, with 11 bases identical to TRBD2. The clonotype comes from an adult woman who had mild COVID-19 (a few samples of this study predate the infection). Cell type and time point are not known. Material for sequencing was PBMCs or a T cell subset sorted from them (not recorded which). CDR3 in amino acids: CASSKVAGGPGELFF. The CDR3 DNA is TGTGCTAGCAGCAAAGTAGCGGGAGGGCCCGGGGAGCTGTTTTTT.